What follows describes a single TCR beta chain. What this receptor recognizes is not known. Base qualities are not provided; no much larger clone lies one nucleotide away. Sequencing instrument: Illumina HiSeq 1500. TCRdb applied fastp at Q25 and MiXCR to the public reads, then kept only in-frame beta chains. Rows matching on CDR3 protein sequence are summarized as one entry with the most common DNA and genes. The sample table records roughly 500,000 distinct CDR3 sequences; under 45% of these occur just once. The biggest ten clones account for 43% of the sample. The data belong to a study of T cell repertoires in cytomegalovirus infection (dated by TCRdb to about 2019). The study in broad terms: Recently identified HLA-C-restricted CMV epitopes, whose presentation resists viral immunomodulation, were targeted by peptide stimulations together with well-studied HLA-B-restricted epitopes. Donor HLA type was relevant to the analysis, as public TCR beta signatures indicated carriage of CMV infection together with the matching HLA type.

The treatment or condition label for this specimen denotes: in vitro stimulation with specific CMV peptide epitopes to enrich CMV-specific T cells. Taken from the germline V gene (reference sequence), the CDR1 and CDR2 loops are DFQATT and SNEGSKA. Including cysteine and phenylalanine, the CDR3 has 16 amino acids. Here the CDR3 DNA is all that survives: 48 bases in frame from base 1. V loses 3 bases at its end and J loses 1 base; junction bases beyond the gene matches: 11. Here is what the overall study found, with its caveats: In both this cohort and an independent roughly 330-donor cohort, the cumulative frequency of public TCR beta family members distinguished carriers of CMV infection plus the relevant HLA type. In the ex vivo response, HLA-C-restricted CMV-specific TCR beta clonotypes were dominant, and in two of eight donors the single most frequent clonotype came from this HLA-C-restricted group.

This receptor chain uses TRBV20-1 and TRBJ2-5, with 7 bases matching TRBD2. Sequenced material: cultured PBMCs, taken from culture after CMV antigen stimulation. This receptor was obtained from a human donor in good health (CMV status not recorded). Some clones in this sample may be carry-over from other donors' samples. The DNA sequence is given as TGCAGTGCTAGGGGAGGGACGGGAGGCCCCCAAGAGACCCAGTACTTC. It specifies CSARGGTGGPQETQYF.